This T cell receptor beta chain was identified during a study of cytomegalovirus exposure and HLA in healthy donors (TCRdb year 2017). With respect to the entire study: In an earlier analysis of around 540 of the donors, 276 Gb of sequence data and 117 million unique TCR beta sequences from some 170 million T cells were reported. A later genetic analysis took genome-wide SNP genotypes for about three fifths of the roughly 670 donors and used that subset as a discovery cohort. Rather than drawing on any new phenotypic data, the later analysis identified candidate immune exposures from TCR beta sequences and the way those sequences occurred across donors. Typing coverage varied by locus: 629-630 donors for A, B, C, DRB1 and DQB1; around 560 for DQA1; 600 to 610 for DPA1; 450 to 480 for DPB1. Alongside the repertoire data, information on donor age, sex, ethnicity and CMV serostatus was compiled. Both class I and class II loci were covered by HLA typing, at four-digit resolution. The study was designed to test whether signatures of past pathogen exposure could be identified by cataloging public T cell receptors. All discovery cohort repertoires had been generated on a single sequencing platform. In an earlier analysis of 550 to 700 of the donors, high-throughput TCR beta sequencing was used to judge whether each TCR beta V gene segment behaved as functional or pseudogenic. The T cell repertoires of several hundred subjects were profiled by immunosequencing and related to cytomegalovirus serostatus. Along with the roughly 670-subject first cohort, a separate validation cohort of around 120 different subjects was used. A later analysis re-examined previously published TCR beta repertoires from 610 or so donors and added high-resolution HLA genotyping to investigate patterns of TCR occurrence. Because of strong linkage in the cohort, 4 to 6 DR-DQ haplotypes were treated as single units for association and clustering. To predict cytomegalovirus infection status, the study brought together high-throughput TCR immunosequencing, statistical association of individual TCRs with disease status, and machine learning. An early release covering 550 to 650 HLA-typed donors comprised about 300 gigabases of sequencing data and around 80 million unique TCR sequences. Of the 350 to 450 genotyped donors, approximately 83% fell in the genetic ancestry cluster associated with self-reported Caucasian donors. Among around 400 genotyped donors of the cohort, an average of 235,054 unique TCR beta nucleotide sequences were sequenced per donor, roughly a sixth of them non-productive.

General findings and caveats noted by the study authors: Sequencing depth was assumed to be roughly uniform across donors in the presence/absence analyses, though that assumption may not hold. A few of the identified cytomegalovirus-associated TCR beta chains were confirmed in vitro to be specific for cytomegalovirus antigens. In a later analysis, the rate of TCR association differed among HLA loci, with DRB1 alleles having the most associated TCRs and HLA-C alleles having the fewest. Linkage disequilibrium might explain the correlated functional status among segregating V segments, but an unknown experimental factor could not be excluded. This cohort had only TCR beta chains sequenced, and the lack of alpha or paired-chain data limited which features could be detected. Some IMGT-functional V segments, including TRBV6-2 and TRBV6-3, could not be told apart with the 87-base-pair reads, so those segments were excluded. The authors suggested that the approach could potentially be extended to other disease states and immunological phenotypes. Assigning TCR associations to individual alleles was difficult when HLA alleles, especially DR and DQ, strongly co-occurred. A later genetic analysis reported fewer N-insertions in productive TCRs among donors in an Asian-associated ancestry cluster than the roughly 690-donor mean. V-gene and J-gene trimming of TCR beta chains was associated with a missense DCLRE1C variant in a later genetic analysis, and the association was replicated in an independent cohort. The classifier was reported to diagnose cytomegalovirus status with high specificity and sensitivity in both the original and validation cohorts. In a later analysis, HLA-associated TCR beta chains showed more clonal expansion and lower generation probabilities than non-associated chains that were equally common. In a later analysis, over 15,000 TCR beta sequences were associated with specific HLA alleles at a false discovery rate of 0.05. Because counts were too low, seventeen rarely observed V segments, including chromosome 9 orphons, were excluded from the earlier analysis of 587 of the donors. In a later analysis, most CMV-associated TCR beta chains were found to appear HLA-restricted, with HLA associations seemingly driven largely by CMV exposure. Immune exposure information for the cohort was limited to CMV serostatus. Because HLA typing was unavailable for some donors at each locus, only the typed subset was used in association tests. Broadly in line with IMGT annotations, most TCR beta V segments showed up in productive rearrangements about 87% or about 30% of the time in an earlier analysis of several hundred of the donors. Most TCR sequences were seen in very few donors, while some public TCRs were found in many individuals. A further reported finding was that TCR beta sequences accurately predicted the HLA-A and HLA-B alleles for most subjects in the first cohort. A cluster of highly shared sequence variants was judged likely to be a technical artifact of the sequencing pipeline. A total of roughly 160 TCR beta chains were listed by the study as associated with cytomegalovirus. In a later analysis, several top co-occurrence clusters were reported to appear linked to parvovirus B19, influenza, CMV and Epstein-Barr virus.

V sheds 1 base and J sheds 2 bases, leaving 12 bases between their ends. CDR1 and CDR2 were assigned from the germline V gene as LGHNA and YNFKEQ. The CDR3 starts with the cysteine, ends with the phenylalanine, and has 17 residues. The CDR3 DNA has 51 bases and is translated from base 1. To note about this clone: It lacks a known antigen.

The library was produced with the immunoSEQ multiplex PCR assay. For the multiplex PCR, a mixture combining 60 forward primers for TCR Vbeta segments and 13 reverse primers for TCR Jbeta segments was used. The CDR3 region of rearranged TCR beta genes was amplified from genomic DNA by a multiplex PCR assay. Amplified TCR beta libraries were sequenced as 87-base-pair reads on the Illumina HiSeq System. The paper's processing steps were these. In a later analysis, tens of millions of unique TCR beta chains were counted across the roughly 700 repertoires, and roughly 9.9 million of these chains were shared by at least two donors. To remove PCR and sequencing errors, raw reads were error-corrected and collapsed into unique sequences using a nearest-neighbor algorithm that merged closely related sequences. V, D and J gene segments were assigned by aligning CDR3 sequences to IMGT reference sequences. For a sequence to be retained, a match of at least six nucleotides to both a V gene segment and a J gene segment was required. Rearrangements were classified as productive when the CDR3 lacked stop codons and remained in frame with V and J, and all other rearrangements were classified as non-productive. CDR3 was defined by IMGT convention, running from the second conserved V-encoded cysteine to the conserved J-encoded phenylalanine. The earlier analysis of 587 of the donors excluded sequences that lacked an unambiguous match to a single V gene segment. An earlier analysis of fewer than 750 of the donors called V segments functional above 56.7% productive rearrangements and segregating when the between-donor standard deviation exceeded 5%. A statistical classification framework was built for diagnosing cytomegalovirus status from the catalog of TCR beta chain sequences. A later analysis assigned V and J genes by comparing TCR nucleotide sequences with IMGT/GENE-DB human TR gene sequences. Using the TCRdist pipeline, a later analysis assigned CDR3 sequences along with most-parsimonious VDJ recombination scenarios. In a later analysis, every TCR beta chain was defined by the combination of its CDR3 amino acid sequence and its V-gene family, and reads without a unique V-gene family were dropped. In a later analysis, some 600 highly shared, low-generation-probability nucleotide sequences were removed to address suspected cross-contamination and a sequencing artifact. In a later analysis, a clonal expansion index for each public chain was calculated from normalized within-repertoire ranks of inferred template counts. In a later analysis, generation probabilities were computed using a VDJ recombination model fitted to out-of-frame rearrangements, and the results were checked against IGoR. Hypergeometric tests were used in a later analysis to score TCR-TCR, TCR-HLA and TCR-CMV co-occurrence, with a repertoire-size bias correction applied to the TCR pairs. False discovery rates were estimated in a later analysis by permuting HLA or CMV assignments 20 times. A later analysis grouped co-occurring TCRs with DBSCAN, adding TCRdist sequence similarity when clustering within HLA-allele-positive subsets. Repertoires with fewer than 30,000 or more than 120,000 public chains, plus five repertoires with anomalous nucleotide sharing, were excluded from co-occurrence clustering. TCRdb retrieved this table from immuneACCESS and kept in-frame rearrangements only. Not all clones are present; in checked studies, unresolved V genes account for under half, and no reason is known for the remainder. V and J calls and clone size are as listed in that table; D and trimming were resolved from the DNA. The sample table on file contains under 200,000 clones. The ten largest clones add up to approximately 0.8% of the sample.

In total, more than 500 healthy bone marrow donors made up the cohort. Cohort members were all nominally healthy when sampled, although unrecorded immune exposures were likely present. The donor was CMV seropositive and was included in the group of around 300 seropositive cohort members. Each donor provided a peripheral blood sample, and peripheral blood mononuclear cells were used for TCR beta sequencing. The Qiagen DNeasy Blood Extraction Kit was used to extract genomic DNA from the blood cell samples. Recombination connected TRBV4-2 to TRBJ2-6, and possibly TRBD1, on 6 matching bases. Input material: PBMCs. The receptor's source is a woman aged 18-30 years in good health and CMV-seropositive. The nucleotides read TGTGCCAGCAGCCAAGGTGAGGCAGGGGCTGGGGCCAACGTCCTGACTTTC. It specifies CASSQGEAGAGANVLTF.